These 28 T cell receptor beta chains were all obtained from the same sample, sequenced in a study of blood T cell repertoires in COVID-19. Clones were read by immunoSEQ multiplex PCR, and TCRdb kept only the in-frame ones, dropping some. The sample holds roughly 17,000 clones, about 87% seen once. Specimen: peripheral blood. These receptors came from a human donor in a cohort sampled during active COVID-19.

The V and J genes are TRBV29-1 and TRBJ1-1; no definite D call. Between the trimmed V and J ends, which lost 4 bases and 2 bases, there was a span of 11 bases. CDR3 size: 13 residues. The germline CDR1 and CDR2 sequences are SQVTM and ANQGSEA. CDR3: CSVGTGYNTEAFF. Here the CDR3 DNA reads TGCAGCGTTGGCACGGGATATAACACTGAAGCTTTCTTT.

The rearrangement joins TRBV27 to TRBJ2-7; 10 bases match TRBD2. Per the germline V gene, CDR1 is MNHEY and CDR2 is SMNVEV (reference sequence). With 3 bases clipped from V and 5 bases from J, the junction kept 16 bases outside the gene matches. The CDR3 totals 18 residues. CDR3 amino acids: CASSLGPVSSGRMDEQYF. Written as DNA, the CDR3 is TGTGCCAGCAGTTTGGGGCCCGTATCTAGCGGGAGAATGGACGAGCAGTACTTC.

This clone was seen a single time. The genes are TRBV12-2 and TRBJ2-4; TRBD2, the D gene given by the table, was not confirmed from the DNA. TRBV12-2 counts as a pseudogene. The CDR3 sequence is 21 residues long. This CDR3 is CASRLAANRGLAGLAKNIQYF. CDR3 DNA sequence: TGTGCAAGTCGCTTAGCGGCTAACAGGGGACTAGCGGGACTAGCCAAAAACATTCAGTACTTC.

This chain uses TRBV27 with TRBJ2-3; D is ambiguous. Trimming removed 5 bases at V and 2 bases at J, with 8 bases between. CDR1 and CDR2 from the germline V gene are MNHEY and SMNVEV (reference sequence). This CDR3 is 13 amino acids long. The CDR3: CASSAPYTDTQYF. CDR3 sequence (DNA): TGTGCCAGCAGTGCACCCTACACAGATACGCAGTATTTT.

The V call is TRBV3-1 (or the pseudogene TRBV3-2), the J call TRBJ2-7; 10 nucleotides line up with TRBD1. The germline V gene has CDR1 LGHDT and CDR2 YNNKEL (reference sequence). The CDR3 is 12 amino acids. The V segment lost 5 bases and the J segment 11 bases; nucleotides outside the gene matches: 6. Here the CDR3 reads CASSSSGTGEYF. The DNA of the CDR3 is TGTGCCAGCAGCTCATCCGGGACAGGGGAGTACTTC.

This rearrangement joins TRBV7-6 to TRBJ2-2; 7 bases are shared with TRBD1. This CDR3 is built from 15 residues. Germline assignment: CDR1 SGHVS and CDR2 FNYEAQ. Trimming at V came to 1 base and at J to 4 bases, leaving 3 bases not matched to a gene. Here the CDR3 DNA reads TGTGCCAGCAGCTTAGGGGGGACAGTCACCGGGGAGCTGTTTTTT. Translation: CASSLGGTVTGELFF.

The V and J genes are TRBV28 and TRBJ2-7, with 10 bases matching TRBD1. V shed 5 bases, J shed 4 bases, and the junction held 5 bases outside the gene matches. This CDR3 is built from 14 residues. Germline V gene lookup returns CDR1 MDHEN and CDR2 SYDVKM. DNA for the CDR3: TGTGCCAGCAGTCCGACAGGGGGCGGATACGAGCAGTACTTC. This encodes CASSPTGGGYEQYF.

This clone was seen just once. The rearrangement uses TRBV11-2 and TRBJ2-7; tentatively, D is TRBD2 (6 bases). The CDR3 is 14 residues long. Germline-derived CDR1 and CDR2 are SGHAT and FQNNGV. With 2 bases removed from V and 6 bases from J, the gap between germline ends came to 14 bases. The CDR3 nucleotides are TGTGCCAGCAGCTTATTGACTAGTTCTGGCGAGCAGTACTTC. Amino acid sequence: CASSLLTSSGEQYF.

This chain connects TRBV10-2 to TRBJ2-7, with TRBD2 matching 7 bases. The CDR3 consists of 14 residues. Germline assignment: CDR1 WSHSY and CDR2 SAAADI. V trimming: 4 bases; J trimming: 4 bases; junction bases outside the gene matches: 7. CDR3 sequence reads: CASSGGTTLYEQYF. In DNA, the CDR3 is TGCGCCAGCAGTGGGGGGACTACCCTATACGAGCAGTACTTC.

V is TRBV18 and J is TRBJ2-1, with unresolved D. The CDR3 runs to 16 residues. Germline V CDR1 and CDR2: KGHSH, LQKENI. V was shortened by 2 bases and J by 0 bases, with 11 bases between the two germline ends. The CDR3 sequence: CASSPVWRSSYNEQFF. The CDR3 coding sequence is TGTGCCAGCTCACCAGTGTGGCGGAGCTCCTACAATGAGCAGTTCTTC.

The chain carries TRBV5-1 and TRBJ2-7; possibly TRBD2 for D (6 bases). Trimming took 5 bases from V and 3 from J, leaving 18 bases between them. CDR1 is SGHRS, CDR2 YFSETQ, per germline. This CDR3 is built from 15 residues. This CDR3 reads CASRIAVYQFYEQYF. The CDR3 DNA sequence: TGCGCCAGCAGGATAGCGGTATATCAATTCTACGAGCAGTACTTC. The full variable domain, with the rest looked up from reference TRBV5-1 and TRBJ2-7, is KAGVTQTPRYLIKTRGQQVTLSCSPISGHRSVSWYQQTPGQGLQFLFEYFSETQRNKGNFPGRFSGRQFSNSRSEMNVSTLELGDSALYLCASRIAVYQFYEQYFGPGTRLTVT.

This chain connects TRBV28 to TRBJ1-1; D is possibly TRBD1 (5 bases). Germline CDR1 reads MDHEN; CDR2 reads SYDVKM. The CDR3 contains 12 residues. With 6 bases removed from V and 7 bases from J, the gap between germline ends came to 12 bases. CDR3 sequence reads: CASSTPQVEAFF. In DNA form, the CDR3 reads TGTGCCAGCAGCACCCCACAGGTTGAAGCTTTCTTT.

Written as DNA, the CDR3 is TGTGCCAGCAGCTCCAGAGGGGGAGCCGGAAACACCATATATTTT. Amino acids: CASSSRGGAGNTIYF. This chain uses TRBV7-2 with TRBJ1-3; D is possibly TRBD1 (6 bases). This CDR3 region has 15 residues. V lost 4 bases and J lost 4, with 14 bases in between. CDR1 is SGHTA and CDR2 is FQGNSA in the germline V gene.

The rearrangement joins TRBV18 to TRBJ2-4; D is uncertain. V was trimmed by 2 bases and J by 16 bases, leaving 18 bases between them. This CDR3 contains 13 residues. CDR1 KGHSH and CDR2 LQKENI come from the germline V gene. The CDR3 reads CASSPVKRSPAYF. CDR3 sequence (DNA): TGTGCCAGCTCACCAGTCAAGAGGAGCCCCGCTTACTTC.

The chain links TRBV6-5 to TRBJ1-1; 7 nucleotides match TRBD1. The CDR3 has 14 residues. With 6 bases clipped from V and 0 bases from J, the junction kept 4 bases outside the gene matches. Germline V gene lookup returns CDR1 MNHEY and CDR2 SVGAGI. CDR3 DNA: TGTGCCAGCAGGACCAGGGGGATGAACACTGAAGCTTTCTTT. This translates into CASRTRGMNTEAFF.

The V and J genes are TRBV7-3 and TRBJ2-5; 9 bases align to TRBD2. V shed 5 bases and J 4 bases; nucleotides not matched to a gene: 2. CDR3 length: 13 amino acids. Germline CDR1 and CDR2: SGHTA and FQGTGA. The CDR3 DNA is TGTGCCAGCAGCGTTAGCGGGGGAGAGACCCAGTACTTC. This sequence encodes CASSVSGGETQYF.

The CDR3 DNA reads as TGTGCCAGCAGCTTAGGCCACTTGGGCACTGAGCAGTTCTTC. Its protein product is CASSLGHLGTEQFF. The V call is TRBV7-6, the J call TRBJ2-1, with unresolved D. CDR3 size: 14 residues. From germline, CDR1 is SGHVS and CDR2 FNYEAQ. V was clipped by 1 base and J by 9 bases, with 13 bases between them. The full variable domain, rest sourced from reference TRBV7-6 and TRBJ2-1, is GAGVSQSPRYKVTKRGQDVALRCDPISGHVSLYWYRQALGQGPEFLTYFNYEAQQDKSGLPNDRFSAERPEGSISTLTIQRTEQRDSAMYRCASSLGHLGTEQFFGPGTRLTVL.

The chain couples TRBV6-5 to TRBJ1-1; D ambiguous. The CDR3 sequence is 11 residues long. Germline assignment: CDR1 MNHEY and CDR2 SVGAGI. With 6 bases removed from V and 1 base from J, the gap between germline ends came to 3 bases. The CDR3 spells CASSGNTEAFF. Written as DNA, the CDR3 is TGTGCCAGCAGCGGGAACACTGAAGCTTTCTTT.

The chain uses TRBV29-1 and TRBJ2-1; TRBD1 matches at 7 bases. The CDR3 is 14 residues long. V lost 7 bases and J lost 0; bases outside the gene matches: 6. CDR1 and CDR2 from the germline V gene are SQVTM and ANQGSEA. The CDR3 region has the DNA TGCAGCGCCGCCGGGACAGCCTCCTACAATGAGCAGTTCTTC. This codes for CSAAGTASYNEQFF.

In nucleotides, the CDR3 is TGTGCCAGCAGGAAGGGGCTAGCGGGAGTATCCGGGGAGCTGTTTTTT. This gives the protein CASRKGLAGVSGELFF. The chain joins TRBV28 to TRBJ2-2, with 10 bases aligning to TRBD2. The junction had 10 bases not matched to a gene; V was cut back by 6 bases and J by 6 bases. CDR3 length: 16 amino acids. Germline lookup yields CDR1 MDHEN and CDR2 SYDVKM.

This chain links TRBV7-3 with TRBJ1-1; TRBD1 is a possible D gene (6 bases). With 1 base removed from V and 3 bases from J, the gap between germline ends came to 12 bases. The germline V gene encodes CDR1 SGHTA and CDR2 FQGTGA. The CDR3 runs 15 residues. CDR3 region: CASSLSMGADTEAFF. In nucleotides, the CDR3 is TGTGCCAGCAGCTTAAGCATGGGGGCAGACACTGAAGCTTTCTTT.

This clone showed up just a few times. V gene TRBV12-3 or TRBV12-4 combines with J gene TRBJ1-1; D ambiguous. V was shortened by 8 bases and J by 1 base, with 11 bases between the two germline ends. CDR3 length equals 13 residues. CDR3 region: CASLPYRNTEAFF. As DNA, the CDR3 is TGTGCCAGCTTACCGTACAGGAACACTGAAGCTTTCTTT.

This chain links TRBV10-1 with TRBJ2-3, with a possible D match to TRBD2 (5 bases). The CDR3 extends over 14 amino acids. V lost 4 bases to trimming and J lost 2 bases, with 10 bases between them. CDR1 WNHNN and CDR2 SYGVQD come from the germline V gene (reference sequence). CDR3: CASSVGDYTDTQYF. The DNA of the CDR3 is TGCGCCAGCAGTGTCGGGGATTACACAGATACGCAGTATTTT.

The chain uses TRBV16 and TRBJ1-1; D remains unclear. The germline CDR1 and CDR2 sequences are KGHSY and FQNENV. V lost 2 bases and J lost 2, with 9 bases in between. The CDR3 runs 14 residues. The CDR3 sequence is CASSQGGRNTEAFF. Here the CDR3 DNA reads TGTGCCAGCAGCCAAGGCGGCAGAAACACTGAAGCTTTCTTT.

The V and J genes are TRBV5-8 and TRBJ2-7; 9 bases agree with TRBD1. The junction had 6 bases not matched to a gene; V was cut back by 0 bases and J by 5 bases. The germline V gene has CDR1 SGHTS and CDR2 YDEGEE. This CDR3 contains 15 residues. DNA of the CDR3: TGTGCCAGCAGCTTGGTCGGGACAGGGTGGGACGAGCAGTACTTC. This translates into CASSLVGTGWDEQYF.

This CDR3 reads CASSPRLGRYEQYF. The DNA of the CDR3 is TGTGCCAGCAGCCCCCGTTTGGGGCGCTACGAGCAGTACTTC. J is TRBJ2-7 and V is TRBV14; tentatively, D is TRBD1 (5 bases). Germline CDR1 is SGHDN and CDR2 is FVKESK. The germline V and J ends were trimmed by 4 bases and 3 bases, with 13 bases remaining between them. The CDR3 runs 14 residues.

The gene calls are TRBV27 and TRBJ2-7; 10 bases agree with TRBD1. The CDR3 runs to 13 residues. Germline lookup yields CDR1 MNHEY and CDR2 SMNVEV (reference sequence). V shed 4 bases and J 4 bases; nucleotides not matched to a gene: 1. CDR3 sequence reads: CASSSGQGYEQYF. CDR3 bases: TGTGCCAGCAGTTCGGGACAGGGGTACGAGCAGTACTTC.

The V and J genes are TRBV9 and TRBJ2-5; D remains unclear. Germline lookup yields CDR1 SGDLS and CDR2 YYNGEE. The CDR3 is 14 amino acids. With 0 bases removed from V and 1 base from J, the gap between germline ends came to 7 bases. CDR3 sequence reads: CASSVGLFQETQYF. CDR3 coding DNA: TGTGCCAGCAGCGTAGGTCTCTTCCAAGAGACCCAGTACTTC.